The rows below give T cell receptor beta chains drawn from one sample of a study of blood T cell repertoires in COVID-19. TCRdb keeps only in-frame clones here, not all; method: immunoSEQ multiplex PCR. The table lists over 100,000 clones, over 70% of them singletons. Sequencing was performed on peripheral blood. The receptor source for this set is a human donor in a cohort sampled during active or convalescent COVID-19. Both conserved end residues are part of each CDR3. The D gene is left open where the match is weak. Clone size is not always given. Where it is, it says once, few, many or a class for expanded clones.

d_call | j_call | v_call | clone_size | cdr3_nt | cdr3_aa
. | TRBJ1-1 | TRBV6-4 | . | TGTGCCAGCAGTGCTACTAGGAACACTGAAGCTTTCTTT | CASSATRNTEAFF
. | TRBJ1-5 | TRBV28 | . | TGTGCCAGCAGAGAACAGGGTCTGGGGAATCAGCCCCAGCATTTT | CASREQGLGNQPQHF
TRBD2 | TRBJ2-7 | TRBV11-2 | . | TGTGCCAGCAGCTTTGAACGGGGGGAGGCATCCTACGAGCAGTACTTC | CASSFERGEASYEQYF
. | TRBJ1-3 | TRBV5-1 | . | TGCGCCAGCAGCTTGGCTGGGGGCCCTGGAAACACCATATATTTT | CASSLAGGPGNTIYF
. | TRBJ2-1 | TRBV19 | once | TGTGCCAGTAGTCAGGGAACTAGCCTTAATGAGCAGTTCTTC | CASSQGTSLNEQFF
. | TRBJ2-2 | TRBV27 | . | TGTGCCAGCAGTTTATCGTACCTAGCCACAAACACCGGGGAGCTGTTTTTT | CASSLSYLATNTGELFF
TRBD2 | TRBJ2-3 | TRBV14 | . | TGTGCCAGCAGCCTCTACACTAGCGGGAGGGCGAGTACGCAGTATTTT | CASSLYTSGRASTQYF
. | TRBJ2-7 | TRBV11-2 | . | TGTGCCAGCAGCCCACCCGCGGTAAGGGGATACGAGCAGTACTTC | CASSPPAVRGYEQYF
. | TRBJ2-5 | TRBV5-6 | . | TGTGCCAGCAGCTTGCGAGATTGGCGGGGGCCACAAGAGACCCAGTACTTC | CASSLRDWRGPQETQYF
. | TRBJ2-4 | TRBV18 | once | TGTGCCAGCTCACCTGGTGTTACAGGTTTGCGGAACATTCAGTACTTC | CASSPGVTGLRNIQYF
. | TRBJ1-4 | TRBV4-1 | . | TGCGCCAGCAGCCGAGTGACAGCTACAACTAATGAAAAACTGTTTTTT | CASSRVTATTNEKLFF
. | TRBJ2-1 | TRBV18 | . | TGTGCCAGCTCACGGGGGACACACAATGAGCAGTTCTTC | CASSRGTHNEQFF
TRBD2 | TRBJ2-5 | TRBV7-9 | . | TGTGCCAGCAGTTCCCCAAACCCCCACCTAGCGGGGGGCTACGAGACCCAGTACTTC | CASSSPNPHLAGGYETQYF
TRBD2 | TRBJ2-7 | TRBV28 | . | TGTGCCGGGAGTTCGGGCGGGAGGTACGAGCAGTACTTC | CAGSSGGRYEQYF
TRBD1 | TRBJ1-2 | TRBV7-2 | few | TGTGCCAGCAGCCAGAGGACAGGGGGCCGAAACTATGGCTACACCTTC | CASSQRTGGRNYGYTF
. | TRBJ2-3 | TRBV4-1 | . | TGCGCCAGCAGCCAAGCCGAGCGGGGCACAGATACGCAGTATTTT | CASSQAERGTDTQYF
. | TRBJ1-1 | TRBV6-2/TRBV6-3 | few | TGTGCCAGCAGTTACAAGGGGAAGCCTTTCTTT | CASSYKGKPFF
TRBD2 | TRBJ2-5 | TRBV7-2 | . | TGTGCCAGCAGTTCCGGGGGGGCCGGCCAAGAGACCCAGTACTTC | CASSSGGAGQETQYF
TRBD2 | TRBJ2-3 | TRBV2 | . | TGTGCCAGCAGTGAGTCCCTAGCGGGGGGTGTAGATACGCAGTATTTT | CASSESLAGGVDTQYF
. | TRBJ1-1 | TRBV7-9 | . | TGTGCCGGATTAACCGGGGAATTGGGCAGGGGCTGGAACACTGAAGCTTTCTTT | CAGLTGELGRGWNTEAFF
TRBD1 | TRBJ2-7 | TRBV6-5 | . | TGTGCCAGCGCCAAGGCGGGACAGGGGGCTCGAGAGCAGTACTTC | CASAKAGQGAREQYF
. | TRBJ2-6 | TRBV4-3 | . | TGCGCCAGCAGCCAAGACGGGATGGTGCGTCCTGGGGCCAACGTCCTGACTTTC | CASSQDGMVRPGANVLTF
TRBD1 | TRBJ2-7 | TRBV6-2/TRBV6-3 | . | TGTGCCAGCAGTTGGGTCAGGGGGCCCTACGAGCAGTACTTC | CASSWVRGPYEQYF
. | TRBJ2-7 | TRBV28 | . | TGTGCCAGCAGTTCCCTCTGGCTGGGGGCCCCCTACGAGCAGTACTTC | CASSSLWLGAPYEQYF
TRBD2 | TRBJ2-1 | TRBV19 | . | TGTGCCAGTACGACTAGCGGGGGCTACAATGAGCAGTTCTTC | CASTTSGGYNEQFF
. | TRBJ1-1 | TRBV5-1 | once | TGCGCCAGCAGCCCATCAAGCCAGGCGACAAACACTGAAGCTTTCTTT | CASSPSSQATNTEAFF
TRBD1 | TRBJ2-5 | TRBV7-9 | . | TGTGCCAGCAGCTTCAGGGGGCTGGAGACCCAGTACTTC | CASSFRGLETQYF
. | TRBJ2-7 | TRBV20-1 | . | TGCAGTGCGCTGAGCAGGGAGCAGTACTTC | CSALSREQYF
. | TRBJ2-5 | TRBV29-1 | . | TGCAGCGCCACCGTCCCAGGAATCGGAGAGACCCAGTACTTC | CSATVPGIGETQYF
. | TRBJ1-2 | TRBV11-2 | . | TGTGCCAGCAGCTTAACGGGGGGCCATGGCTACACCTTC | CASSLTGGHGYTF
TRBD1 | TRBJ1-1 | TRBV6-2/TRBV6-3 | . | TGTGCCAGCAGTTACCTGGGACAGGGCTCTGCGGCTTTCTTT | CASSYLGQGSAAFF
TRBD1 | TRBJ1-4 | TRBV27 | . | TGTGCCAGCAGTCTTTACACAGGGGGCGGTGGTGAAAAACTGTTTTTT | CASSLYTGGGGEKLFF
. | TRBJ1-2 | TRBV7-9 | . | TGTGCCAGCAGCTTTGGGACGCGGGGTGGCTACACCTTC | CASSFGTRGGYTF